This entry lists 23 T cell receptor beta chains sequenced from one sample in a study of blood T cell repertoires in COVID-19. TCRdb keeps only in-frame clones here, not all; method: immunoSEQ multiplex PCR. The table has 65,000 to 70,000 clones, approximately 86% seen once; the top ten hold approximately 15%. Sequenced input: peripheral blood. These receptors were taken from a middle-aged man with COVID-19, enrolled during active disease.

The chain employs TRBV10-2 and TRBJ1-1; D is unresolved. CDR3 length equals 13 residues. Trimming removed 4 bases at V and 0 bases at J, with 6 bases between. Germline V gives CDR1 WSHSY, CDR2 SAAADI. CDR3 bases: TGCGCCAGCAGTGCGGAGTTGAACACTGAAGCTTTCTTT. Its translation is CASSAELNTEAFF.

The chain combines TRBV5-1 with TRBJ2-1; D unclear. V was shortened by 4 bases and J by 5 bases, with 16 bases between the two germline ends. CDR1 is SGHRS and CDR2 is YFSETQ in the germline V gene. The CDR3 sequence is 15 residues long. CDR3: CASSPLIHENNEQFF. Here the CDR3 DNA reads TGCGCCAGCAGCCCCCTTATACATGAAAACAATGAGCAGTTCTTC.

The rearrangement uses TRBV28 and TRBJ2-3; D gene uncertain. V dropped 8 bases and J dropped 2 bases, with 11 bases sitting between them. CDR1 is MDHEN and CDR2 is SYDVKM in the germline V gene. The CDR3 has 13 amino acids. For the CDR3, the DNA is TGTGCCAGCCATGGTGGCAACACAGATACGCAGTATTTT. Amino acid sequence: CASHGGNTDTQYF.

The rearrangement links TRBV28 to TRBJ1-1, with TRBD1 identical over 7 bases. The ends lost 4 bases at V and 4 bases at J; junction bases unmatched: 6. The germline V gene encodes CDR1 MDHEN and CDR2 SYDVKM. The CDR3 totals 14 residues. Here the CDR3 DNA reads TGTGCCAGCAGTTCGGGACAGTTGAGCACTGAAGCTTTCTTT. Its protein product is CASSSGQLSTEAFF.

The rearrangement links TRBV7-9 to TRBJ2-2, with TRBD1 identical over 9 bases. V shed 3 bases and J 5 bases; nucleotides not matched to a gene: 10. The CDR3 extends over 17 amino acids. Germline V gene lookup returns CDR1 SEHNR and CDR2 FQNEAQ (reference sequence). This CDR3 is CASSFPLQGAGTGELFF. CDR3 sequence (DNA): TGTGCCAGCAGCTTTCCCTTACAGGGGGCAGGTACCGGGGAGCTGTTTTTT.

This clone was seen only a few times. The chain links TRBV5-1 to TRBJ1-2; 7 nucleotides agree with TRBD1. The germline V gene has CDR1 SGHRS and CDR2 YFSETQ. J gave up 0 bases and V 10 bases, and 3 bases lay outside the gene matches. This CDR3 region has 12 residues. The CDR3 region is CAWDSSNYGYTF. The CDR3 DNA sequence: TGCGCCTGGGACAGCTCTAACTATGGCTACACCTTC.

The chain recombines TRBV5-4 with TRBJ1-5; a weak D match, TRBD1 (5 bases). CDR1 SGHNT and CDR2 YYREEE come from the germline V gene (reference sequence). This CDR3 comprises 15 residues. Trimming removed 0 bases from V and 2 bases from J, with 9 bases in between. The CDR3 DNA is TGTGCCAGCAGCTTGGACCAGGGTGGCAATCAGCCCCAGCATTTT. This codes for CASSLDQGGNQPQHF.

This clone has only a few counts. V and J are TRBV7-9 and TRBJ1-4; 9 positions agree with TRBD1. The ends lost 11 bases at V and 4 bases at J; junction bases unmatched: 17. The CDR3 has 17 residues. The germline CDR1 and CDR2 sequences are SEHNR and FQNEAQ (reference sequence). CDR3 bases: TGTGCCGGCCAGAAGGACAGGGGCGAAGAAGATAATGAAAAACTGTTTTTT. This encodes CAGQKDRGEEDNEKLFF.

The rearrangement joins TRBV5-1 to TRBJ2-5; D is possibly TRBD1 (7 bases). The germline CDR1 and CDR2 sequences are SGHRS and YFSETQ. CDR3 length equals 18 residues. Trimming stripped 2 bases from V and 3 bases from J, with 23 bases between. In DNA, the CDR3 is TGCGCCAGCAGCTTAGGTTGGGGCGGGACAGCGGGTAAAGAGACCCAGTACTTC. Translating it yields CASSLGWGGTAGKETQYF.

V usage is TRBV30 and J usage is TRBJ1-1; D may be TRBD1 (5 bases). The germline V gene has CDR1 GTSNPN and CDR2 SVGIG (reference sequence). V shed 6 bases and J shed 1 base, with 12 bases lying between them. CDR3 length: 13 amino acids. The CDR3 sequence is CACGGTGNTEAFF. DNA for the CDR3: TGTGCCTGTGGGGGGACGGGGAACACTGAAGCTTTCTTT.

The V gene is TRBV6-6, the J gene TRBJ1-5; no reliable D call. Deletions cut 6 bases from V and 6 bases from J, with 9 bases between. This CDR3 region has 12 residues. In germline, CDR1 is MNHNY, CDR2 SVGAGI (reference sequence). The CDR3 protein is CASSLDIQPQHF. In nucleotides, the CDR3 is TGTGCCAGCAGCCTAGATATTCAGCCCCAGCATTTT.

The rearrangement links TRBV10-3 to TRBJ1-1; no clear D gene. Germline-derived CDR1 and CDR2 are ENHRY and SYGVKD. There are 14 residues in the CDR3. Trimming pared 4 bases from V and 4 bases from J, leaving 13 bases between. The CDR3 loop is CAISADISRTEAFF. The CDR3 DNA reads TGTGCCATCAGTGCCGACATTTCCCGCACTGAAGCTTTCTTT.

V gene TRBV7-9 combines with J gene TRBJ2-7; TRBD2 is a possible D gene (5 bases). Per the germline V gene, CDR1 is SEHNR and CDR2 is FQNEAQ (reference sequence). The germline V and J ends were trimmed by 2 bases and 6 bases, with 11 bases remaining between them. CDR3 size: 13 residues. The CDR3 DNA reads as TGTGCCAGCAGCTTAACGGGGTTGCGCGAGCAGTACTTC. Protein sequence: CASSLTGLREQYF.

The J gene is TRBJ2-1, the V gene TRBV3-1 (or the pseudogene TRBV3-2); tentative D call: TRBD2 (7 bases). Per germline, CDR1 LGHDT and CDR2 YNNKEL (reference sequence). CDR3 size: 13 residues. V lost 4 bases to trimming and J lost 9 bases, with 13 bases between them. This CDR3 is CASSLNREGEQFF. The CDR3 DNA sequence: TGTGCCAGCAGCCTGAACAGGGAGGGTGAGCAGTTCTTC.

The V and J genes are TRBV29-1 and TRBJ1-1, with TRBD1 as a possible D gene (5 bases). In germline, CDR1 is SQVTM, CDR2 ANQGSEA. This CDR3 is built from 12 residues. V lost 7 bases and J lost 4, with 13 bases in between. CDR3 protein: CSAARDGTEAFF. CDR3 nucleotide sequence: TGCAGCGCAGCCAGGGATGGCACTGAAGCTTTCTTT. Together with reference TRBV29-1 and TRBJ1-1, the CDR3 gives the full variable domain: SAVISQKPSRDICQRGTSLTIQCQVDSQVTMMFWYRQQPGQSLTLIATANQGSEATYESGFVIDKFPISRPNLTFSTLTVSNMSPEDSSIYLCSAARDGTEAFFGQGTRLTVV.

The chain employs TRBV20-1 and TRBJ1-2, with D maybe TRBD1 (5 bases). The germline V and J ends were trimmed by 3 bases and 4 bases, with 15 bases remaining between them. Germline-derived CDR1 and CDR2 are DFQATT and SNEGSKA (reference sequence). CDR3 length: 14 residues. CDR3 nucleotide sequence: TGCAGTGCTAGTGGGGCATCTCTACCCTATGGCTACACCTTC. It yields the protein CSASGASLPYGYTF.

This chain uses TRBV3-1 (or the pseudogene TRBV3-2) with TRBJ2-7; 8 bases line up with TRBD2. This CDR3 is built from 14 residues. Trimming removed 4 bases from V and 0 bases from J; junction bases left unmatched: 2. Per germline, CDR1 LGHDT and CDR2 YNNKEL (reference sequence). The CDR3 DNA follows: TGTGCCAGCAGCCGCGGGGGGAACTCCTACGAGCAGTACTTC. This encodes CASSRGGNSYEQYF.

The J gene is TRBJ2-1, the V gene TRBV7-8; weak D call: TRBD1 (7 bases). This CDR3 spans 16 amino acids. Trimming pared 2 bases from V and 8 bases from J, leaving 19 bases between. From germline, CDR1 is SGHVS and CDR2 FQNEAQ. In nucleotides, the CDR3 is TGTGCCAGCAGCTTACGGAGGGGGCTTAAAATATATGAGCAGTTCTTC. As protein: CASSLRRGLKIYEQFF.

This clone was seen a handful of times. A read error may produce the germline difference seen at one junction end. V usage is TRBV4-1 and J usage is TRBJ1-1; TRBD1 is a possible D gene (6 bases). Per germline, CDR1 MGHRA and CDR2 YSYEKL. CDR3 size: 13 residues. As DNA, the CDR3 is TGCGCCAGCAGCCCCCTCCAAGATGTACGACAGGCGTTT. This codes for CASSPLQDVRQAF.

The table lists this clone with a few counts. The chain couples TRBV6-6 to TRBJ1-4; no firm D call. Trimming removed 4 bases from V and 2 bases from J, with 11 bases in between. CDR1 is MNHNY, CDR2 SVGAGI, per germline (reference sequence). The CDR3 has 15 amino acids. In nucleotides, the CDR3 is TGTGCCAGCAGTTCCCAGAGAGGGACTAATGAAAAACTGTTTTTT. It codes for CASSSQRGTNEKLFF.

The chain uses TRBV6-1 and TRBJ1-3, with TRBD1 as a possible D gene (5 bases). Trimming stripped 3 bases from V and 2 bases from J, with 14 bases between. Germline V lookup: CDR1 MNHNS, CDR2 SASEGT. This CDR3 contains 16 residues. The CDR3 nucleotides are TGTGCCAGCAGTGAGGGGCCCCTCGGAACTGGAAACACCATATATTTT. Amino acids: CASSEGPLGTGNTIYF.

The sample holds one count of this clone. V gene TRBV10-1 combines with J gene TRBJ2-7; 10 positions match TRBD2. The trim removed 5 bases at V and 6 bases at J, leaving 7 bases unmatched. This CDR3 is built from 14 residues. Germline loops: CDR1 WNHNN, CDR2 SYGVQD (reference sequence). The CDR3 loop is CASSSGTSVTEQYF. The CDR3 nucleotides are TGCGCCAGCAGTTCCGGGACTAGCGTAACCGAGCAGTACTTC.

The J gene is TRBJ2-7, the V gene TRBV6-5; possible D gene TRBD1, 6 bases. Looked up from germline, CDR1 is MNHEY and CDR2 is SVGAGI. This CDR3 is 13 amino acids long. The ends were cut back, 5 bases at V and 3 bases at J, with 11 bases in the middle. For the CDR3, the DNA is TGTGCCAGCAGTAGGGACACCGACTACGAGCAGTACTTC. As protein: CASSRDTDYEQYF.